This passage covers 29 T cell receptor beta chains from one sample sequenced in a study of CD8 T cells in ankylosing spondylitis. These receptors' targets are unknown. Broader study findings: About 8 highly homologous variants made up a TCR beta motif that seemed to typify ankylosing spondylitis blood.

TCRdb independently ran MiXCR on the 5' RACE reads; one entry per CDR3 protein. The data show approximately 540,000 distinct CDR3 sequences, with roughly 13% seen just once and 6.8% held by the top ten. The sample was blood, either unsorted or a sorted T cell fraction (not recorded which). These receptors came from a male donor with ankylosing spondylitis.

This sequence joins TRBV3-1 and TRBJ1-1, with no clear D. Trimming took 3 bases from V and 3 from J, leaving 8 bases between them. CDR1 is LGHDT, CDR2 YNNKEL, per germline (reference sequence). The CDR3 totals 13 residues. In DNA, the CDR3 is TGTGCCAGCAGCCAGACAAAGGACACTGAAGCTTTCTTT. Protein product: CASSQTKDTEAFF.

The rearrangement joins TRBV10-2 to TRBJ1-1; no clear D. Germline loops: CDR1 WSHSY, CDR2 SAAADI. The CDR3 runs 13 residues. With 6 bases removed from V and 11 bases from J, the gap between germline ends came to 19 bases. DNA for the CDR3: TGCGCCAGCAGAGCAAACCGGGATCTTGCGGCTTTCTTT. Translation: CASRANRDLAAFF.

The rearrangement links TRBV27 to TRBJ2-1, with D possibly called TRBD1 or TRBD2 (5 bases each). V was cut by 5 bases and J by 3 bases, with 20 bases left in between. CDR3 length: 17 amino acids. The germline gives CDR1 MNHEY, CDR2 SMNVEV (reference sequence). CDR3 sequence reads: CASSPNPRDAIYNEQFF. The CDR3 DNA follows: TGTGCCAGCAGTCCCAATCCCCGGGACGCCATCTACAATGAGCAGTTCTTC.

This clonotype was found many times. V is TRBV11-2 and J is TRBJ2-3; D possibly uses TRBD1 or TRBD2 (5 bases each). In germline, CDR1 is SGHAT, CDR2 FQNNGV. The CDR3 is 16 residues long. V was shortened by 4 bases and J by 0 bases, with 14 bases between the two germline ends. CDR3 coding DNA: TGTGCCAGCAGCTCCCGGGGCAAAACTAGCACAGATACGCAGTATTTT. Its protein is CASSSRGKTSTDTQYF. Complete variable domain (other parts from reference TRBV11-2 and TRBJ2-3): EAGVAQSPRYKIIEKRQSVAFWCNPISGHATLYWYQQILGQGPKLLIQFQNNGVVDDSQLPKDRFSAERLKGVDSTLKIQPAKLEDSAVYLCASSSRGKTSTDTQYFGPGTRLTVL.

Ten or more counts support this clonotype. The CDR3 bases are TGCGCCAGCAGCTTGGGCAGGGGGGAGACCCAGTACTTC. Amino acids: CASSLGRGETQYF. The chain carries TRBV5-1 and TRBJ2-5; the match to TRBD1 covers 7 bases. The V gene end was trimmed by 0 bases and the J gene end by 5 bases; junction bases not matched to a gene: 1. Germline V gene lookup returns CDR1 SGHRS and CDR2 YFSETQ. This CDR3 has 13 residues.

This clonotype was picked up many times. This chain links TRBV20-1 with TRBJ2-7, with D possibly being TRBD1 (5 bases). Germline V CDR1 and CDR2: DFQATT, SNEGSKA (reference sequence). The CDR3 has 14 amino acids. Trimming stripped 0 bases from V and 6 bases from J, with 15 bases between. Here the CDR3 reads CSARETGSFIEQYF. The CDR3 nucleotides read TGCAGTGCTAGAGAAACAGGCTCTTTCATCGAGCAGTACTTC.

This clonotype has more than one count but fewer than ten. The chain recombines TRBV18 with TRBJ1-5; a weak D match, TRBD1 (5 bases). Germline V gives CDR1 KGHSH, CDR2 LQKENI. This CDR3 spans 13 amino acids. Trimming left V 2 bases short and J 8 bases short, with 10 bases between. The CDR3 DNA follows: TGTGCCAGCTCACCAAGCGGGGGGGAGCCCCAGCATTTT. It translates to CASSPSGGEPQHF.

This clonotype was recorded a few times. The V gene is TRBV20-1, the J gene TRBJ2-2; 12 bases are a match to TRBD2. The CDR3 sequence is 17 residues long. The ends lost 3 bases at V and 2 bases at J; junction bases unmatched: 7. Germline values: CDR1 DFQATT, CDR2 SNEGSKA (reference sequence). The DNA for the CDR3 is TGCAGTGCTAGCCGACTAGCGGGAGACCTTAACACCGGGGAGCTGTTTTTT. Protein product: CSASRLAGDLNTGELFF.

This clonotype was seen more than once but under ten times. The chain has TRBV7-8 and TRBJ2-7; tentatively, D is TRBD2 (7 bases). The V gene's germline CDR1 is SGHVS and CDR2 FQNEAQ. CDR3 length equals 15 residues. Trimming removed 3 bases from V and 3 bases from J, with 15 bases in between. CDR3 nucleotide sequence: TGTGCCAGCAGCTTGGGGGCACGGGGGGACTACGAGCAGTACTTC. This codes for CASSLGARGDYEQYF.

This clonotype was recorded a few times. The chain uses TRBV15 and TRBJ1-2; 10 bases fit TRBD1. CDR1 LNHNV and CDR2 YYDKDF come from the germline V gene (reference sequence). V trimming: 4 bases; J trimming: 4 bases; junction bases outside the gene matches: 6. CDR3 length: 15 amino acids. As DNA, the CDR3 is TGTGCCACCAGCATTGGACAGGGGGATGGCTATGGCTACACCTTC. Amino acid sequence: CATSIGQGDGYGYTF.

The genes are TRBV29-1 and TRBJ1-2, with 11 bases that match TRBD1. CDR1 is SQVTM, CDR2 ANQGSEA, per germline. The V and J ends lost 6 bases and 2 bases, in that order; junction bases with no gene match: 11. CDR3 size: 16 residues. The CDR3 region is CSVGTGTGGLNYGYTF. For the CDR3, the DNA is TGCAGCGTGGGAACCGGGACAGGGGGACTAAACTATGGCTACACCTTC.

The table lists this clonotype with a few counts. The J gene is TRBJ2-2, the V gene TRBV5-1; perhaps TRBD2 as D (7 bases). Germline V gene sequence: CDR1 SGHRS, CDR2 YFSETQ. The ends were cut back, 5 bases at V and 6 bases at J, with 11 bases in the middle. The CDR3 loop spans 13 amino acids. CDR3 residues: CASRGGDAGELFF. The CDR3 DNA reads as TGCGCCAGCAGAGGGGGGGATGCCGGGGAGCTGTTTTTT.

This clonotype was picked up a small number of times. This CDR3 reads CASRTGGSPLHF. In DNA, the CDR3 is TGTGCCAGCAGAACAGGGGGGTCACCCCTCCACTTT. The V and J genes are TRBV6-6 and TRBJ1-6; 8 nucleotides agree with TRBD1. The CDR3 spans 12 residues. V dropped 6 bases and J dropped 10; count of bases not matched to a gene: 2. CDR1 and CDR2 (germline): MNHNY, SVGAGI (reference sequence).

The V and J genes are TRBV19 and TRBJ2-3; D possibly corresponds to TRBD1 (8 bases). The length of the CDR3 is 14 residues. The germline V gene encodes CDR1 LNHDA and CDR2 SQIVND (reference sequence). Trimming took 7 bases from V and 5 from J, leaving 16 bases between them. The CDR3 spells CASIDRGGEDTQYF. The CDR3 nucleotides read TGTGCCAGTATTGACAGGGGAGGGGAAGATACGCAGTATTTT.

This clonotype was recorded a few times. This sequence joins TRBV7-9 and TRBJ2-1, with a possible D match to TRBD2 (6 bases). Germline CDR1 and CDR2: SEHNR and FQNEAQ (reference sequence). V was shortened by 5 bases and J by 5 bases, with 16 bases between the two germline ends. The CDR3 length is 15 residues. CDR3 DNA: TGTGCCAGCAGCACCTGGGGGGTATTAAACAATGAGCAGTTCTTC. It yields the protein CASSTWGVLNNEQFF.

Points on this clonotype: The junction and the germline gene differ at one end; a read error may be behind it. The DNA of the CDR3 is TGTGTCAGCCTTTATGACGGGGGGACGGGCCAGCCCCAGCATTTT. This sequence encodes CVSLYDGGTGQPQHF. V gene TRBV2 combines with J gene TRBJ1-5; a possible D gene is TRBD1 (5 bases). Germline values: CDR1 SNHLY, CDR2 FYNNEI. The CDR3 extends over 15 amino acids.

This clonotype was seen repeatedly, ten times or more. V is TRBV12-3 or TRBV12-4 and J is TRBJ2-1, with unresolved D. This CDR3 spans 14 amino acids. V gave up 1 base and J gave up 10 bases, with 14 bases separating them. CDR3 loop: CASSLGTAFVEQFF. The DNA of the CDR3 is TGTGCCAGCAGTTTAGGGACCGCTTTTGTGGAGCAGTTCTTC.

In its sample, this clonotype was seen once. A much larger clone differs from this one at a single base, so this may be a read error. This chain links TRBV4-1 with TRBJ2-1, with TRBD2 matching 14 bases. The length of the CDR3 is 18 residues. Germline lookup yields CDR1 MGHRA and CDR2 YSYEKL. CDR3 protein: CASSQGLAGVVSYYEQFF. The CDR3 coding sequence is TGCGCCAGCAGCCAGGGACTAGCGGGAGTTGTATCCTACTATGAGCAGTTCTTC.

The table lists this clonotype with many counts. V is TRBV7-2 and J is TRBJ1-2; D is unresolved. The ends were cut back, 7 bases at V and 4 bases at J, with 13 bases in the middle. CDR3 length equals 13 residues. Per germline, CDR1 SGHTA and CDR2 FQGNSA. CDR3 in DNA: TGTGCCAGCATTTCTCGGGGTACCTATGGCTACACCTTC. This sequence encodes CASISRGTYGYTF.

This clonotype showed up just a few times. The chain combines TRBV21-1 with TRBJ1-1; the table names TRBD1, a call not compared with the DNA. TRBV21-1 is assigned pseudogene status. The CDR3 sequence is 15 residues long. The CDR3 bases are TGTGCCAGCAAGGTAGGAAGGGGTGTGAGTACTGAAGCTTTCTTT. This encodes CASKVGRGVSTEAFF.

This clonotype was seen a few times. The rearrangement uses TRBV24-1 and TRBJ2-3; D gene ambiguous. Trimming took 0 bases from V and 1 from J, leaving 13 bases between them. Germline assignment: CDR1 KGHDR and CDR2 SFDVKD. This CDR3 is built from 17 residues. In DNA, the CDR3 is TGTGCCACCAGTGATTTGCGAGTCGGAACTGGCACAGATACGCAGTATTTT. Its protein is CATSDLRVGTGTDTQYF.

This clonotype was seen at least ten times. The rearrangement uses TRBV12-3 or TRBV12-4 and TRBJ1-4; perhaps TRBD1 as D (5 bases). The V gene lost 5 bases and the J gene lost 7 bases, with 14 bases spanning the gap. The CDR3 contains 14 residues. DNA for the CDR3: TGTGCCAGCAGTGTCGGGGGGGGAGTTGAAAAACTGTTTTTT. Translation gives CASSVGGGVEKLFF.

This clonotype was observed a few times. V usage is TRBV29-1 and J usage is TRBJ1-2, with 10 bases that match TRBD1. The CDR3 sequence is 15 residues long. The V gene end was trimmed by 4 bases and the J gene end by 4 bases; junction bases not matched to a gene: 9. Germline lookup yields CDR1 SQVTM and CDR2 ANQGSEA. This chain's CDR3 is CSVVRDRGSGYGYTF. The DNA of the CDR3 is TGCAGCGTTGTTAGGGACAGGGGCTCTGGCTATGGCTACACCTTC. The variable domain in full, completed from reference TRBV29-1 and TRBJ1-2, reads SAVISQKPSRDICQRGTSLTIQCQVDSQVTMMFWYRQQPGQSLTLIATANQGSEATYESGFVIDKFPISRPNLTFSTLTVSNMSPEDSSIYLCSVVRDRGSGYGYTFGSGTRLTVV.

This chain links TRBV2 with TRBJ2-7; 11 bases line up with TRBD2. V was clipped by 4 bases and J by 7 bases; unmatched bases: 9. There are 15 residues in the CDR3. In germline, CDR1 is SNHLY, CDR2 FYNNEI. The CDR3 coding sequence is TGTGCCAGCAGTGGGGGACTAGCGGTCCAGGTAGAGCAGTACGTC. Translated, it gives CASSGGLAVQVEQYV.

The V gene is TRBV28, the J gene TRBJ2-7, with a possible D match to TRBD2 (5 bases). Trimming left V 8 bases short and J 0 bases short, with 14 bases between. Germline assignment: CDR1 MDHEN and CDR2 SYDVKM. The CDR3 consists of 14 residues. This CDR3 is CASEGKTSSYEQYF. The CDR3 nucleotides read TGTGCCAGCGAGGGAAAGACCAGCTCCTACGAGCAGTACTTC. The complete variable domain, with remaining parts taken from reference TRBV28 and TRBJ2-7, reads DVKVTQSSRYLVKRTGEKVFLECVQDMDHENMFWYRQDPGLGLRLIYFSYDVKMKEKGDIPEGYSVSREKKERFSLILESASTNQTSMYLCASEGKTSSYEQYFGPGTRLTVT.

This clonotype turned up a few times. The V gene is TRBV15, the J gene TRBJ2-1; D gene unclear. The CDR3 sequence is 15 residues long. V was cut by 0 bases and J by 1 base, with 7 bases left in between. CDR1 LNHNV and CDR2 YYDKDF come from the germline V gene (reference sequence). The CDR3 nucleotides are TGTGCCACCAGCAGAGAGCCTCTATCCTACAATGAGCAGTTCTTC. Translating gives CATSREPLSYNEQFF.

This clonotype was counted only a few times. The CDR3: CASSLGSREINNSPLHF. CDR3 DNA sequence: TGCGCCAGCAGCTTGGGATCCAGGGAAATAAATAATTCACCCCTCCACTTT. This chain connects TRBV5-1 to TRBJ1-6, with D possibly being TRBD1 (5 bases). Germline CDR1 and CDR2: SGHRS and YFSETQ. CDR3 length: 17 residues. Trimming stripped 0 bases from V and 5 bases from J, with 15 bases between.

The rearrangement uses TRBV5-1 and TRBJ2-1; TRBD2 matches 11 bases. The CDR3 contains 15 residues. V lost 2 bases, J lost 7 bases, and 5 bases stayed unmatched. Germline assignment: CDR1 SGHRS and CDR2 YFSETQ. CDR3 sequence (DNA): TGCGCCAGCAGCTTATCGACTAGCGGGATTAATGAGCAGTTCTTC. Amino acids: CASSLSTSGINEQFF.

The chain combines TRBV11-2 with TRBJ2-3; D possibly corresponds to TRBD1 (6 bases). With 1 base removed from V and 5 bases from J, the gap between germline ends came to 16 bases. The CDR3 is 16 residues long. Germline assignment: CDR1 SGHAT and CDR2 FQNNGV. CDR3 DNA sequence: TGTGCCAGCAGCTTAGTGTTGGACAGTGCGATAGATACGCAGTATTTT. Residues: CASSLVLDSAIDTQYF.